A selection of T cell receptor beta chains follows, all from one sample in a study of spatial heterogeneity in lung cancer. A single record per CDR3 protein comes from TCRdb applying MiXCR to the 5' RACE reads. The data contain 17,000 or so distinct CDR3 sequences, about 6.5% of them singletons. The specimen was lung tumor tissue, collected at surgery. These receptors were taken from a female donor with early-stage non-small cell lung cancer. Both conserved end residues are part of each CDR3. A D gene is named only where the DNA matches it firmly. Rows may omit the clone size; those that give it use once, few, many or a size class.

d_call clone_size j_call v_call cdr3_nt cdr3_aa
- few TRBJ2-6 TRBV7-3 TGTGCCAGCAGCTTAACAGGACGTATATCTGGGGCCAACGTCCTGACTTTC CASSLTGRISGANVLTF
- many TRBJ1-6 TRBV20-1 TGCAGTGCTAGAGATCCCGAGGAGGGGCAGGATAATTCACCCCTCCACTTT CSARDPEEGQDNSPLHF
- few TRBJ1-3 TRBV6-2/TRBV6-3 TGTGCCAGCAGCCTCCGGAGGGCTGGAAACACCATATATTTT CASSLRRAGNTIYF
- medium-sized TRBJ1-5 TRBV7-2 TGTGCCAGCAGCTTAGACCCGGTGGGTCAGCCCCAGCATTTT CASSLDPVGQPQHF
- - TRBJ1-2 TRBV4-2 TGTGCCAGCAGCCAAGATAAGTTGACTAACTATGGCTACACCTTC CASSQDKLTNYGYTF
- few TRBJ1-5 TRBV6-2/TRBV6-3 TGTGCCAGCTGTTTTGACACGGCCAATCAGCCCCAGCATTTT CASCFDTANQPQHF
- few TRBJ2-5 TRBV27 TGTGCCAGCAGTTTATCCAGGTATCGCGAGACCCAGTACTTC CASSLSRYRETQYF
- few TRBJ1-4 TRBV2 TGTGCCAGCAGTCTGGACCGGGCTCCCGTTAGGGAAAAACTGTTTTTT CASSLDRAPVREKLFF
TRBD2 - TRBJ2-5 TRBV12-3/TRBV12-4 TGTGCCAGCACTCCCTTAGCGGGAGGGTATGAGACCCAGTACTTC CASTPLAGGYETQYF
- - TRBJ2-1 TRBV4-2 TGTGCCAGCAGCCACTTGAACGGAGCGTACAATGAGCAGTTCTTC CASSHLNGAYNEQFF
- few TRBJ2-5 TRBV6-5 TGTGCCAGCAGCCCGGGCAGGGGAGAGACCCAGTACTTC CASSPGRGETQYF
TRBD2 many TRBJ2-5 TRBV7-2 TGTGCCAGCAGTCCCCTAGCGGGGGGAGGGGAGACCCAGTACTTC CASSPLAGGGETQYF
- - TRBJ2-1 TRBV5-1 TGCGCCAGCAGCTTGGAGGACTCGCGGAAGGAGCAGTTCTTC CASSLEDSRKEQFF
- many TRBJ2-2 TRBV5-5 TGTGCCAGCAGCTTAACTAGTCTCGCCGGGGAGCTGTTTTTT CASSLTSLAGELFF
- few TRBJ2-7 TRBV7-2 TGTGCCAGCAGCTTAGACCCGTCCTACGAGCAGTACTTC CASSLDPSYEQYF
- many TRBJ2-5 TRBV27 TGTGCCAGCAGTTTAGGGGGATCGGGGGAGACCCAGTACTTC CASSLGGSGETQYF
- many TRBJ2-3 TRBV5-6 TGTGCCAGCAGCCTTAACGGTCGCACAGATACGCAGTATTTT CASSLNGRTDTQYF
TRBD2 medium-sized TRBJ2-1 TRBV4-3 TGCGCCAGCAGCCAAGAAGGCCTAGCGGTTTACAATGAGCAGTTCTTC CASSQEGLAVYNEQFF
TRBD2 many TRBJ2-1 TRBV24-1 TGTGCCACCAGTGACAGCGGGGGGGCCAATGAGCAGTTCTTC CATSDSGGANEQFF
- many TRBJ2-7 TRBV7-2 TGTGCCAGCAGCTTAGCAGGTGGGACATTGTCCTACGAGCAGTACTTC CASSLAGGTLSYEQYF
TRBD1 many TRBJ2-7 TRBV5-1 TGCGCCAGCAGCCCCATCTCCGGGACAGGGGGCTACGAGCAGTACTTC CASSPISGTGGYEQYF
TRBD1 few TRBJ2-3 TRBV5-6 TGTGCCAGCAGCTTGCTTCAACAGGGGATCACAGATACGCAGTATTTT CASSLLQQGITDTQYF
- many TRBJ2-3 TRBV28 TGTGCCAGCAGTTATCGTGAAGATACGCAGTATTTT CASSYREDTQYF
- many TRBJ1-1 TRBV7-2 TGTGCCAGCAGCTTCAAACGGGGAGGGACCACCATGAACACTGAAGCTTTCTTT CASSFKRGGTTMNTEAFF
TRBD2 medium-sized TRBJ2-3 TRBV4-2 TGTGCCAGCAGCCCGGGCCTGACTAGCGGGGGATCCTCTAGCACAGATACGCAGTATTTT CASSPGLTSGGSSSTDTQYF
- many TRBJ2-3 TRBV25-1 TGTGCCAGCAGTGATCCGGGAACCACAGATACGCAGTATTTT CASSDPGTTDTQYF
TRBD1 - TRBJ1-4 TRBV2 TGTGCCAGCAGGACGGACAGGGGGAATGAAAAACTGTTTTTT CASRTDRGNEKLFF
- many TRBJ2-7 TRBV6-2/TRBV6-3 TGTGCCAGCAGTCGCCCGACTACTTACGAGCAGTACTTC CASSRPTTYEQYF
- many TRBJ1-6 TRBV11-2 TGTGCCAGCAGCCCTCTCCAGAGGTATAATTCACCCCTCCACTTT CASSPLQRYNSPLHF
- - TRBJ1-5 TRBV12-3/TRBV12-4 TGTGCCAGCAGTTTAGCGGACAGTGGCCTAAGGCCCCAGCATTTT CASSLADSGLRPQHF